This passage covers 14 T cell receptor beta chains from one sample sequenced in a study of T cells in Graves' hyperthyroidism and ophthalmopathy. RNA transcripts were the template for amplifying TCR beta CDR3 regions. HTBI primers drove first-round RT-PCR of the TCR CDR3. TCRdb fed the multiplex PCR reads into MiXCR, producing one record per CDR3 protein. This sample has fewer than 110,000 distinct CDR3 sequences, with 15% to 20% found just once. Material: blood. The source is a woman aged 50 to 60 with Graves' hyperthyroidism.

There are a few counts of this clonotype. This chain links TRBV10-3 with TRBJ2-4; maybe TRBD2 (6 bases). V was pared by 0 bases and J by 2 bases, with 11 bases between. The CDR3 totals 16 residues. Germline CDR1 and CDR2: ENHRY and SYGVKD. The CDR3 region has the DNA TGTGCCATCAGTGAGTCAGGAGGGGTGTCCAAAAACATTCAGTACTTC. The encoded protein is CAISESGGVSKNIQYF.

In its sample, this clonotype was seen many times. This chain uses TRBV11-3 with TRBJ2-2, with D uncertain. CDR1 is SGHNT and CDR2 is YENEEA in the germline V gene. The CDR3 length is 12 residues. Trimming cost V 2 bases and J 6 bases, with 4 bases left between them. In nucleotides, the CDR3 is TGTGCCAGCAGCTTAAGCGCCGGGGAGCTGTTTTTT. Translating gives CASSLSAGELFF.

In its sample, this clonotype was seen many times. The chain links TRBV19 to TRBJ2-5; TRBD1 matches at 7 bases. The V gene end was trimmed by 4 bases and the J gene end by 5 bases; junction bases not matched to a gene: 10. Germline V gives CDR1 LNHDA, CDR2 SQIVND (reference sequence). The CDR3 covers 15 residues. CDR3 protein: CASSNRQGTLETQYF. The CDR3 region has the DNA TGTGCCAGTAGTAACCGACAGGGCACTTTGGAGACCCAGTACTTC.

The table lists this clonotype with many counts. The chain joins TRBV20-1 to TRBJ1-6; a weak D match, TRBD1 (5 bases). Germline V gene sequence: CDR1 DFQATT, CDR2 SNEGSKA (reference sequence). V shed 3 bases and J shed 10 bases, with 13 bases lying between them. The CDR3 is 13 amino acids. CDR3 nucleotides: TGCAGTGCTAGGGGACCAGAAGGATCACCCCTCCACTTT. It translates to CSARGPEGSPLHF.

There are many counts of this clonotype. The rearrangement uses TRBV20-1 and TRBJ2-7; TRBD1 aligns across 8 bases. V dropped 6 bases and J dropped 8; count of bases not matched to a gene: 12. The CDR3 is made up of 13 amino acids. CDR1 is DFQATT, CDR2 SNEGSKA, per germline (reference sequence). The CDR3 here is CSAEGTGPSKQYF. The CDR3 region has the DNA TGCAGTGCCGAAGGGACAGGCCCCTCCAAGCAGTACTTC.

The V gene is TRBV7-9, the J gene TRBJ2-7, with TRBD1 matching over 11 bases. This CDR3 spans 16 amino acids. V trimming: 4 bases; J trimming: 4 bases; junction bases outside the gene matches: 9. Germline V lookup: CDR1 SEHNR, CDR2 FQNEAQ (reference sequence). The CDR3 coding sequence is TGTGCCAGCAGCTCTAACAGGGACAGGGGGTTTTACGAGCAGTACTTC. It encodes CASSSNRDRGFYEQYF.

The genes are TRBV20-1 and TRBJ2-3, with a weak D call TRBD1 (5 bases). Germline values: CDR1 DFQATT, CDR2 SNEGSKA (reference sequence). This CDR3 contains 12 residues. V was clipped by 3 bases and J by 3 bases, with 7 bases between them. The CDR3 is CSARDMTDTQYF. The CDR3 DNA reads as TGCAGTGCTAGGGACATGACAGATACGCAGTATTTT.

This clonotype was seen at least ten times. The CDR3 sequence is CSTWTSDSSDTQYF. CDR3 bases: TGCAGTACCTGGACTAGCGATAGCTCAGATACGCAGTATTTT. The chain recombines TRBV20-1 with TRBJ2-3; 9 nucleotides line up with TRBD2. V shed 8 bases, J shed 4 bases, and the junction held 10 bases outside the gene matches. CDR1 DFQATT and CDR2 SNEGSKA come from the germline V gene (reference sequence). The CDR3 totals 14 residues.

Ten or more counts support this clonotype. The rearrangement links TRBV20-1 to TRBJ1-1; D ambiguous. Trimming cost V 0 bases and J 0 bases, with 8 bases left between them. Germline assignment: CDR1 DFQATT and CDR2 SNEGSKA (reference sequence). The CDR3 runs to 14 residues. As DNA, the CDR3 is TGCAGTGCTAGAGATGCCAGCTTGAACACTGAAGCTTTCTTT. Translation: CSARDASLNTEAFF.

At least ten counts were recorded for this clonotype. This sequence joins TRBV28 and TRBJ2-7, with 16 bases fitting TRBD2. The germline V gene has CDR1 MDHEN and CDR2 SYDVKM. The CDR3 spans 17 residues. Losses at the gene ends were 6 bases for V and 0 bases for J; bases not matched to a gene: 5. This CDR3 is CASRGLAGGPSSYEQYF. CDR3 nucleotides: TGTGCCAGCAGGGGACTAGCGGGAGGGCCCAGCTCCTACGAGCAGTACTTC.

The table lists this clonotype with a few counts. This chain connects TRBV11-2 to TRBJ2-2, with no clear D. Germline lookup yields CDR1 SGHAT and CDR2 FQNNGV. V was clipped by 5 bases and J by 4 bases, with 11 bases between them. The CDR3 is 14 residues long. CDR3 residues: CASSQILLTGELFF. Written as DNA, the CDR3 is TGTGCCAGCAGCCAAATACTACTCACCGGGGAGCTGTTTTTT.

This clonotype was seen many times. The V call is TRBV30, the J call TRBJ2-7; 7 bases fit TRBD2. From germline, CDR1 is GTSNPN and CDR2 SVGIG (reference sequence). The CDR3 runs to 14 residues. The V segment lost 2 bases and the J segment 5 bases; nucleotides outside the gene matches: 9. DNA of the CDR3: TGTGCCTGGAGTCCATCAATACTAGCGAACGAGCAGTACTTC. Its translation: CAWSPSILANEQYF.

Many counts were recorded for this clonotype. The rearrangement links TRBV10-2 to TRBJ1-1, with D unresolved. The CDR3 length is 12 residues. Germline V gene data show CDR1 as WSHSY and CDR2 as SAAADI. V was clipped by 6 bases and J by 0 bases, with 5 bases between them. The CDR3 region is CASRLVNTEAFF. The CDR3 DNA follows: TGCGCCAGCAGGTTAGTGAACACTGAAGCTTTCTTT.

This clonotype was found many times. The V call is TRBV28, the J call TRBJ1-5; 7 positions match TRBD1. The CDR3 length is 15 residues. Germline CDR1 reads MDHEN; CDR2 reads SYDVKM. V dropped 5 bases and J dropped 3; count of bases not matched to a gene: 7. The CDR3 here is CASSPPGQNNQPQHF. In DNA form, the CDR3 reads TGTGCCAGCAGTCCACCGGGACAGAACAATCAGCCCCAGCATTTT.